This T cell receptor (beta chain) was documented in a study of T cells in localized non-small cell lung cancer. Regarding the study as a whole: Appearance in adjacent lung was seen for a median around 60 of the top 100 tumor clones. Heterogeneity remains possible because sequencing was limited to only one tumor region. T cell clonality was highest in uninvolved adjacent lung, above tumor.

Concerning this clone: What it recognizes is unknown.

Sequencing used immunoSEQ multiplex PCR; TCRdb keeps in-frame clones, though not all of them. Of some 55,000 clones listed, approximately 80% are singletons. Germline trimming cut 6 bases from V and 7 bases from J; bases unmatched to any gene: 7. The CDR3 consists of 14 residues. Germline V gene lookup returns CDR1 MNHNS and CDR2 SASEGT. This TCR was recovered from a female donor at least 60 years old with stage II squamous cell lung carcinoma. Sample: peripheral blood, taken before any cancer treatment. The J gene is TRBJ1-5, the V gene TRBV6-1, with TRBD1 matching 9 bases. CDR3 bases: TGTGCCAGCAGCGGGACAGGGAGGTGGCAGCCCCAGCATTTT. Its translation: CASSGTGRWQPQHF.